The clone carrying this T cell receptor beta chain was detected only once. Its antigen is unknown. The sample comes from a study of a mutant IDH1 vaccine in newly diagnosed glioma. Across the whole study: Sex among treated patients split around 62% male, about 40% female; mean age was approximately 40 years. Prior therapy was radiotherapy, temozolomide, or both; most received both. Whole-study findings and limits: Detectable vaccine-induced immune responses arose in almost 95% of patients.

Libraries were prepared by immunoSEQ multiplex PCR; TCRdb keeps only in-frame clonotypes and omits some of them. The sample records some 120,000 clones, around 77% being singletons. The germline gives CDR1 MRHNA, CDR2 SNTAGT. The CDR3 is 15 residues long. V was pared by 5 bases and J by 10 bases, with 11 bases of the junction left unmatched. Sample time point: week 11, during vaccination. Every vaccination contained 300 ug of the mutant IDH1 20-mer peptide and was paired with topical imiquimod. The chain joins TRBV6-4 to TRBJ1-6; 7 bases agree with TRBD1. The sample consisted of PBMCs, taken from a glioma patient whose treatment included an IDH1 peptide vaccine. The receptor was derived from a man aged 35 to 55 with glioma. Here the CDR3 DNA reads TGTGCCAGCAGTTCCCAACGACAGGGAAGGTCACCCCTCCACTTT. It translates to CASSSQRQGRSPLHF.